The 32 T cell receptor beta chains presented below share a single source sample, sequenced in a study of blood T cell repertoires in COVID-19 (dated by TCRdb to the early 2020s). Receptor amplification or capture employed the immunoSEQ multiplex PCR assay. Here the immuneACCESS table is served through TCRdb, limited to in-frame sequences with V and J called. Missing clones are a known gap in these copies; in checked studies unresolved V genes cover under half, and the rest lacks a known reason. This sample comprises about 180,000 clones, roughly nine tenths of them detected only once. The ten largest clones take up 2.9% of the sample. The sequenced material came from peripheral blood. These receptor sequences come from a young woman with active or convalescent COVID-19.

V and J are TRBV2 and TRBJ1-3; no clear D gene. V shed 7 bases and J shed 0 bases, with 7 bases lying between them. CDR3 length: 13 residues. Per germline, CDR1 SNHLY and CDR2 FYNNEI. CDR3 protein: CASTPVSGNTIYF. For the CDR3, the DNA is TGTGCCAGCACGCCGGTCTCTGGAAACACCATATATTTT.

V gene TRBV29-1 combines with J gene TRBJ2-5; TRBD1 aligns across 7 bases. The CDR3 is made up of 15 amino acids. The junction had 7 bases not matched to a gene; V was cut back by 3 bases and J by 0 bases. Germline-derived CDR1 and CDR2 are SQVTM and ANQGSEA. This CDR3 reads CSVDRDRLYQETQYF. The DNA of the CDR3 is TGCAGCGTTGACCGGGACAGACTGTACCAAGAGACCCAGTACTTC.

The genes are TRBV6-1 and TRBJ2-3; TRBD1 matches at 9 bases. Germline lookup yields CDR1 MNHNS and CDR2 SASEGT. J gave up 0 bases and V 4 bases, and 5 bases lay outside the gene matches. The CDR3 has 16 residues. CDR3 sequence: CASSAHRGPSTDTQYF. CDR3 sequence (DNA): TGTGCCAGCAGTGCCCACAGGGGGCCTAGCACAGATACGCAGTATTTT.

The V call is TRBV5-1, the J call TRBJ1-1; D may be TRBD1 (6 bases). V lost 0 bases to trimming and J lost 10 bases, with 13 bases between them. CDR1 and CDR2 (germline): SGHRS, YFSETQ. The CDR3 contains 13 residues. The CDR3 here is CASSLDREGIAFF. The CDR3 DNA reads as TGCGCCAGCAGCTTGGACAGGGAGGGAATAGCTTTCTTT.

CDR3 loop: CASNSYRGTDTQYF. The CDR3 DNA follows: TGTGCCAGCAATTCTTACAGGGGCACAGATACGCAGTATTTT. This chain uses TRBV2 with TRBJ2-3; possibly TRBD1 for D (6 bases). The CDR3 runs to 14 residues. The V end lost 7 bases, the J end lost 1 base, and 12 bases lay between the germline ends. CDR1 SNHLY and CDR2 FYNNEI come from the germline V gene.

The table lists this clone with a few counts. This specimen includes other DNA sequences encoding the same CDR3. This sequence joins TRBV29-1 and TRBJ2-3, with a possible D match to TRBD2 (5 bases). This CDR3 contains 13 residues. V lost 7 bases and J 0 bases, leaving 11 bases between the germline ends. CDR1 and CDR2 from the germline V gene are SQVTM and ANQGSEA. The CDR3 DNA reads TGCAGCGCTGCGGGCTATAGCACAGATACGCAGTATTTT. Translated: CSAAGYSTDTQYF.

V usage is TRBV5-1 and J usage is TRBJ2-7; 8 bases fit TRBD1. Germline V gene lookup returns CDR1 SGHRS and CDR2 YFSETQ. Losses at the gene ends were 4 bases for V and 2 bases for J; bases not matched to a gene: 8. The CDR3 totals 15 residues. CDR3 coding DNA: TGCGCCAGCAGCCCAGGGGACAGGCCCACCTACGAGCAGTACTTC. This translates into CASSPGDRPTYEQYF.

The chain combines TRBV27 with TRBJ1-5; 8 bases are shared with TRBD1. The CDR3 has 15 amino acids. Per germline, CDR1 MNHEY and CDR2 SMNVEV (reference sequence). Losses at the gene ends were 9 bases for V and 5 bases for J; bases not matched to a gene: 12. In DNA form, the CDR3 reads TGTGCCAGTGGACAGGGTCCATTGCAGGATCAGCCCCAGCATTTT. Amino acid sequence: CASGQGPLQDQPQHF.

The chain employs TRBV11-2 and TRBJ1-1; 11 positions agree with TRBD1. Germline V gene sequence: CDR1 SGHAT, CDR2 FQNNGV. The CDR3 has 13 amino acids. V shed 6 bases, J shed 6 bases, and the junction held 3 bases outside the gene matches. CDR3 DNA: TGTGCCAGCAGTGGGGACAGGGGGTCTGAAGCTTTCTTT. It translates to CASSGDRGSEAFF.

A single count supports this clone. V usage is TRBV24-1 and J usage is TRBJ1-4; 7 bases are shared with TRBD1. Germline V gene sequence: CDR1 KGHDR, CDR2 SFDVKD. Trimming took 3 bases from V and 7 from J; bases not matched to a gene: 1. The CDR3 runs 13 residues. The CDR3 spells CATSDAGGEKLFF. The CDR3 nucleotides read TGTGCCACCAGTGATGCAGGGGGTGAAAAACTGTTTTTT.

The V gene is TRBV12-3 or TRBV12-4, the J gene TRBJ2-7, with D tentatively TRBD1 (5 bases). Trimming removed 2 bases from V and 5 bases from J, with 10 bases in between. The CDR3 extends over 13 amino acids. The CDR3, as DNA: TGTGCCAGCAGTTTAACAGGCGCGCACGAGCAGTACTTC. The encoded protein is CASSLTGAHEQYF.

This clone has just a few counts. The V gene is TRBV5-4, the J gene TRBJ2-5, with 10 bases fitting TRBD1. The CDR3 length is 15 residues. Trimming at V came to 4 bases and at J to 5 bases, leaving 8 bases not matched to a gene. CDR1 and CDR2 from the germline V gene are SGHNT and YYREEE (reference sequence). The CDR3 reads CASSRGDRGQETQYF. The CDR3 DNA follows: TGTGCCAGCAGCCGAGGGGACAGGGGACAGGAGACCCAGTACTTC.

The chain employs TRBV30 and TRBJ2-3; the match to TRBD1 covers 9 bases. In germline, CDR1 is GTSNPN, CDR2 SVGIG (reference sequence). The CDR3 is 14 amino acids. J gave up 4 bases and V 3 bases, and 5 bases lay outside the gene matches. The CDR3 region has the DNA TGTGCCTGGAGGAAGGACAGGGGAGCAGATACGCAGTATTTT. Its translation: CAWRKDRGADTQYF.

This clone was recorded only once. The chain recombines TRBV27 with TRBJ2-1; 9 bases match TRBD1. Losses at the gene ends were 7 bases for V and 10 bases for J; bases not matched to a gene: 14. This CDR3 comprises 15 residues. The germline V gene encodes CDR1 MNHEY and CDR2 SMNVEV (reference sequence). CDR3 sequence: CASNLLGTGRGEQFF. The CDR3 nucleotides read TGTGCCAGCAACCTGCTCGGGACAGGGAGGGGGGAGCAGTTCTTC.

The chain is built from TRBV7-9 and TRBJ1-2; TRBD1 agrees at 7 bases. This CDR3 has 15 residues. Per germline, CDR1 SEHNR and CDR2 FQNEAQ (reference sequence). The junction had 2 bases not matched to a gene; V was cut back by 1 base and J by 0 bases. CDR3 amino acids: CASSLGDRPNYGYTF. The CDR3 region has the DNA TGTGCCAGCAGCTTAGGGGACAGACCTAACTATGGCTACACCTTC.

The rearrangement joins TRBV6-6 to TRBJ2-7; 8 nucleotides match TRBD2. The V gene's germline CDR1 is MNHNY and CDR2 SVGAGI (reference sequence). The CDR3 extends over 14 amino acids. Trimming cost V 6 bases and J 5 bases; bases outside gene matches: 9. The CDR3 protein is CASSREREFDEQYF. Written as DNA, the CDR3 is TGTGCCAGCAGCAGGGAGCGGGAGTTCGACGAGCAGTACTTC.

The rearrangement joins TRBV28 to TRBJ1-1, with unresolved D. Per the germline V gene, CDR1 is MDHEN and CDR2 is SYDVKM. Trimming removed 7 bases from V and 5 bases from J, with 8 bases in between. The CDR3 is made up of 11 amino acids. CDR3 in amino acids: CASTTGTEAFF. CDR3 nucleotide sequence: TGTGCCAGCACCACGGGGACTGAAGCTTTCTTT.

The chain combines TRBV6-6 with TRBJ2-1; D is possibly TRBD2 (7 bases). There are 15 residues in the CDR3. Germline CDR1 MNHNY, CDR2 SVGAGI (reference sequence). The ends were cut back, 5 bases at V and 2 bases at J, with 13 bases in the middle. The CDR3 DNA is TGTGCCAGCAGTACGGTGGGGGGGCCCTACAATGAGCAGTTCTTC. Amino acids: CASSTVGGPYNEQFF.

The chain recombines TRBV29-1 with TRBJ1-6; 7 nucleotides agree with TRBD1. CDR3 length: 13 residues. The junction had 6 bases not matched to a gene; V was cut back by 6 bases and J by 7 bases. From germline, CDR1 is SQVTM and CDR2 ANQGSEA. CDR3 sequence reads: CSVLRQGNSPLHF. CDR3 in DNA: TGCAGCGTGCTACGACAGGGAAATTCACCCCTCCACTTT.

V and J are TRBV5-6 and TRBJ1-2; a possible D gene is TRBD1 (5 bases). The CDR3 covers 14 residues. V shed 0 bases and J shed 5 bases, with 11 bases lying between them. The V gene's germline CDR1 is SGHDT and CDR2 YYEEEE. Here the CDR3 reads CASSLVGRDYGYTF. For the CDR3, the DNA is TGTGCCAGCAGCTTGGTGGGCAGGGATTATGGCTACACCTTC.

This clone was seen a few times. CDR3 loop: CATSRDPQGTAFF. The DNA of the CDR3 is TGTGCCACCAGCAGAGATCCACAGGGTACAGCTTTCTTT. J is TRBJ1-1 and V is TRBV15; D is possibly TRBD1 (6 bases). The CDR3 totals 13 residues. Germline V gene data show CDR1 as LNHNV and CDR2 as YYDKDF (reference sequence). The V end was cut by 0 bases, the J end by 10 bases, with 12 bases between.

This sequence joins TRBV11-2 and TRBJ2-4, with D perhaps matching TRBD1 (6 bases). Trimming cost V 2 bases and J 1 base, with 9 bases left between them. Germline values: CDR1 SGHAT, CDR2 FQNNGV. This CDR3 has 15 amino acids. CDR3 region: CASSLLQGAKNIQYF. As DNA, the CDR3 is TGTGCCAGCAGCTTACTACAGGGCGCCAAAAACATTCAGTACTTC.

This rearrangement joins TRBV9 to TRBJ2-5; TRBD1 is a possible D gene (5 bases). V was cut by 3 bases and J by 0 bases, with 12 bases left in between. Germline CDR1 SGDLS, CDR2 YYNGEE. The CDR3 runs to 15 residues. The CDR3, as DNA: TGTGCCAGCAGCGCCAGGTCAGGGTACCAAGAGACCCAGTACTTC. Its protein is CASSARSGYQETQYF.

In its sample, this clone was seen once. J is TRBJ2-1 and V is TRBV14; 10 positions match TRBD1. Germline V gene lookup returns CDR1 SGHDN and CDR2 FVKESK. The CDR3 runs 16 residues. V lost 2 bases and J lost 3; bases outside the gene matches: 4. CDR3 sequence (DNA): TGTGCCAGCAGCCAAATCAGGACAGGGGGCTACAATGAGCAGTTCTTC. It specifies CASSQIRTGGYNEQFF.

The chain links TRBV12-3 or TRBV12-4 to TRBJ1-4; possible D gene TRBD1, 6 bases. V was pared by 6 bases and J by 6 bases, with 8 bases between. This CDR3 spans 12 amino acids. CDR3 amino acids: CASSRTDEKLFF. The CDR3 coding sequence is TGTGCCAGCAGCCGGACAGATGAAAAACTGTTTTTT.

The genes are TRBV5-1 and TRBJ1-5; possible D gene TRBD1, 5 bases. The germline V gene has CDR1 SGHRS and CDR2 YFSETQ. With 0 bases removed from V and 6 bases from J, the gap between germline ends came to 13 bases. The CDR3 has 15 residues. The CDR3 spells CASSLGQGGSQPQHF. The CDR3, as DNA: TGCGCCAGCAGCTTGGGTCAGGGAGGGAGTCAGCCCCAGCATTTT.

The V and J genes are TRBV19 and TRBJ2-4, with D possibly being TRBD1 (6 bases). CDR3 length: 17 residues. CDR1 and CDR2 from the germline V gene are LNHDA and SQIVND (reference sequence). Trimming cost V 1 base and J 2 bases, with 15 bases left between them. CDR3 nucleotides: TGTGCCAGTAGTATAGGAGGCAGGGGTAGTTCCAAAAACATTCAGTACTTC. Translating it yields CASSIGGRGSSKNIQYF.

The rearrangement joins TRBV21-1 to TRBJ2-1; the D call TRBD2 from the table was never checked on the DNA. TRBV21-1 is a pseudogene. The CDR3 contains 14 residues. The CDR3 bases are TGTGCCAGCAGCAAATTGAGCGGTTACAATGAGCAGTTCTTC. Translating it yields CASSKLSGYNEQFF.

The rearrangement links TRBV10-1 to TRBJ2-5; D is unclear. This CDR3 is 14 amino acids long. The germline CDR1 and CDR2 sequences are WNHNN and SYGVQD (reference sequence). Between the trimmed V and J ends, which lost 2 bases and 0 bases, there was a span of 7 bases. CDR3 residues: CASSEDTNQETQYF. Written as DNA, the CDR3 is TGCGCCAGCAGTGAGGACACAAACCAAGAGACCCAGTACTTC.

The rearrangement uses TRBV28 and TRBJ1-4, with D possibly being TRBD1 (5 bases). V dropped 7 bases and J dropped 4 bases, with 22 bases sitting between them. CDR3 length equals 17 residues. Germline loops: CDR1 MDHEN, CDR2 SYDVKM. The CDR3, as DNA: TGTGCCAGCAACCCCGCCGACAGCCCATTAGATAATGAAAAACTGTTTTTT. It is translated as CASNPADSPLDNEKLFF.

This sequence joins TRBV15 and TRBJ1-5, with D possibly matching TRBD1 (6 bases). The CDR3 covers 16 residues. Germline loops: CDR1 LNHNV, CDR2 YYDKDF (reference sequence). V shed 0 bases and J shed 0 bases, with 9 bases lying between them. In DNA form, the CDR3 reads TGTGCCACCAGCAGAGAAGGGGGATATAGCAATCAGCCCCAGCATTTT. Translated: CATSREGGYSNQPQHF. Full variable domain (outside the CDR3, taken from reference TRBV15 and TRBJ1-5): DAMVIQNPRYQVTQFGKPVTLSCSQTLNHNVMYWYQQKSSQAPKLLFHYYDKDFNNEADTPDNFQSRRPNTSFCFLDIRSPGLGDTAMYLCATSREGGYSNQPQHFGDGTRLSIL.

CDR3 DNA sequence: TGTGCCAGCAGCGTCACAGCATATACGAACACCGGGGAGCTGTTTTTT. This gives the protein CASSVTAYTNTGELFF. V is TRBV9 and J is TRBJ2-2; unclear D gene. The CDR3 is 16 residues long. With 2 bases removed from V and 0 bases from J, the gap between germline ends came to 11 bases. The germline gives CDR1 SGDLS, CDR2 YYNGEE.